These 25 T cell receptor beta chains originate from one sample sequenced in a study of cytomegalovirus exposure and HLA in healthy donors (dated by TCRdb to 2015 to 2018). The receptor library was made with the immunoSEQ multiplex PCR assay. The multiplex PCR relied on a mix of 60 forward primers for TCR Vbeta segments and 13 reverse primers for TCR Jbeta segments. TCRdb re-hosts the immuneACCESS table, in-frame sequences only. Its copies lack some clones; in the studies checked, an unresolved V gene accounts for under half of them, and the cause for the rest is not known. In this sample the table shows around 160,000 clones, roughly 85% of which occur a single time. The ten largest clones add up to roughly 9.7% of the sample. The source material was PBMCs. The source of these receptors is a man between 18 and 35 years old in good health and CMV-seropositive.

In DNA, the CDR3 is TGTGCCAGCAGTGATGGAGGGTGGGGCACAGATACGCAGTATTTT. This codes for CASSDGGWGTDTQYF. The rearrangement joins TRBV6-1 to TRBJ2-3, with TRBD2 as a possible D gene (6 bases). Germline assignment: CDR1 MNHNS and CDR2 SASEGT. This CDR3 has 15 residues. The V gene lost 3 bases and the J gene lost 1 base, with 11 bases spanning the gap.

V gene TRBV6-5 combines with J gene TRBJ2-5; the D is unclear. The J call could be wrong; TRBJ2-7 is a better fit for the DNA end. The CDR3 is made up of 11 amino acids. CDR1 and CDR2 (germline): MNHEY, SVGAGI. CDR3 bases: TGTGCCAGCAGGCACTCCTACGAGCAGTACTTC. It encodes CASRHSYEQYF.

This clone was picked up a small number of times. The genes are TRBV13 and TRBJ2-3; D may be TRBD2 (5 bases). Germline V gene sequence: CDR1 PRHDT, CDR2 FYEKMQ (reference sequence). V was clipped by 5 bases and J by 4 bases, with 16 bases between them. The CDR3 sequence is 15 residues long. The CDR3 DNA is TGTGCCAGCAGCCTAGCCGCGGCTGTGGCAGATACGCAGTATTTT. This encodes CASSLAAAVADTQYF.

The chain is built from TRBV28 and TRBJ2-7, with a possible D match to TRBD2 (5 bases). CDR1 is MDHEN and CDR2 is SYDVKM in the germline V gene. V was trimmed by 2 bases and J by 1 base, leaving 12 bases between them. The CDR3 has 15 amino acids. CDR3 amino acids: CASSLERKVSYEQYF. CDR3 coding DNA: TGTGCCAGCAGTTTAGAGCGGAAGGTTTCCTACGAGCAGTACTTC.

This chain connects TRBV27 to TRBJ2-7, with 7 bases identical to TRBD1. V gave up 3 bases and J gave up 5 bases; unmatched junction bases: 4. This CDR3 region has 13 residues. The germline gives CDR1 MNHEY, CDR2 SMNVEV (reference sequence). The CDR3 nucleotides read TGTGCCAGCAGTTTCGCACAGGGGAACGAGCAGTACTTC. It encodes CASSFAQGNEQYF.

The rearrangement uses TRBV5-1 and TRBJ1-1; no definite D call. The germline V gene encodes CDR1 SGHRS and CDR2 YFSETQ. The CDR3 covers 14 residues. V lost 5 bases, J lost 4 bases, and 15 bases lay in between. The chain's CDR3 is CASRFSDWSTEAFF. In DNA form, the CDR3 reads TGCGCCAGCAGATTTAGTGACTGGTCCACTGAAGCTTTCTTT. The full variable domain, its missing parts supplied by reference TRBV5-1 and TRBJ1-1, is KAGVTQTPRYLIKTRGQQVTLSCSPISGHRSVSWYQQTPGQGLQFLFEYFSETQRNKGNFPGRFSGRQFSNSRSEMNVSTLELGDSALYLCASRFSDWSTEAFFGQGTRLTVV.

This chain joins TRBV6-4 and TRBJ2-7; D might be TRBD1 (5 bases). CDR3 length: 14 residues. Per the germline V gene, CDR1 is MRHNA and CDR2 is SNTAGT. V was pared by 2 bases and J by 2 bases, with 10 bases between. The CDR3 sequence is CASSDGREAYEQYF. In nucleotides, the CDR3 is TGTGCCAGCAGTGACGGCAGGGAAGCCTACGAGCAGTACTTC.

The chain employs TRBV28 and TRBJ1-1; no clear D. V lost 3 bases to trimming and J lost 3 bases, with 8 bases between them. CDR1 is MDHEN, CDR2 SYDVKM, per germline. The CDR3 contains 13 residues. In DNA form, the CDR3 reads TGTGCCAGCAGTTTGCCGGGGTACACTGAAGCTTTCTTT. Protein product: CASSLPGYTEAFF. The full variable domain, completed using reference TRBV28 and TRBJ1-1, is DVKVTQSSRYLVKRTGEKVFLECVQDMDHENMFWYRQDPGLGLRLIYFSYDVKMKEKGDIPEGYSVSREKKERFSLILESASTNQTSMYLCASSLPGYTEAFFGQGTRLTVV.

The chain has TRBV20-1 and TRBJ2-7, with D unclear. Looked up from germline, CDR1 is DFQATT and CDR2 is SNEGSKA (reference sequence). This CDR3 has 11 amino acids. Trimming took 2 bases from V and 4 from J, leaving 6 bases between them. CDR3 amino acids: CSARPQYEQYF. The CDR3 DNA reads as TGCAGTGCTAGACCCCAGTACGAGCAGTACTTC.

This clone was picked up a small number of times. Other DNA sequences within the sample encode an identical CDR3. The chain is built from TRBV5-1 and TRBJ1-5; D may be TRBD1 (6 bases). The CDR3 covers 13 residues. CDR1 and CDR2 (germline): SGHRS, YFSETQ. V gave up 4 bases and J gave up 4 bases, with 9 bases separating them. As DNA, the CDR3 is TGCGCCAGCAGCCTTACAGGGAATCAGCCCCAGCATTTT. This codes for CASSLTGNQPQHF.

The chain combines TRBV6-5 with TRBJ2-2; D might be TRBD1 (5 bases). The CDR3 length is 13 residues. Looked up from germline, CDR1 is MNHEY and CDR2 is SVGAGI. Trimming pared 8 bases from V and 7 bases from J, leaving 14 bases between. The DNA for the CDR3 is TGTGCCAGCTCAACAAGGGGCGGCGGGGAGCTGTTTTTT. Its protein product is CASSTRGGGELFF.

The chain uses TRBV19 and TRBJ2-3; D is perhaps TRBD1 (6 bases). The CDR3 runs to 16 residues. The germline V gene has CDR1 LNHDA and CDR2 SQIVND (reference sequence). The V end was cut by 3 bases, the J end by 2 bases, with 15 bases between. CDR3 in DNA: TGTGCCAGTAGTATCAAATGGGACACCTACACAGATACGCAGTATTTT. Protein: CASSIKWDTYTDTQYF.

This clone came up a few times. The V and J genes are TRBV27 and TRBJ1-2; 8 bases are shared with TRBD1. The V segment lost 3 bases and the J segment 8 bases; nucleotides outside the gene matches: 5. Germline loops: CDR1 MNHEY, CDR2 SMNVEV (reference sequence). The CDR3 runs to 13 residues. The CDR3 sequence: CASSLTGVFGYTF. DNA for the CDR3: TGTGCCAGCAGTTTGACAGGGGTGTTCGGCTACACCTTC.

This chain links TRBV4-1 with TRBJ1-2; D is ambiguous. Trimming cost V 4 bases and J 6 bases, with 21 bases left between them. Germline-derived CDR1 and CDR2 are MGHRA and YSYEKL. This CDR3 is 16 amino acids long. The CDR3 coding sequence is TGCGCCAGCAGCCCAACGATGGAGGACTCGTCCAATGGCTACACCTTC. Its translation is CASSPTMEDSSNGYTF.

The chain has TRBV18 and TRBJ1-1; TRBD1 might be the D (6 bases). This CDR3 is built from 14 residues. V lost 4 bases and J 5 bases, leaving 14 bases between the germline ends. CDR1 is KGHSH and CDR2 is LQKENI in the germline V gene. This chain's CDR3 is CASSQTGLGTEAFF. The CDR3 region has the DNA TGTGCCAGCTCACAAACAGGGTTGGGAACTGAAGCTTTCTTT.

The chain combines TRBV28 with TRBJ1-3; tentative D call: TRBD1 (5 bases). The length of the CDR3 is 14 residues. V shed 0 bases and J shed 4 bases, with 7 bases lying between them. Per germline, CDR1 MDHEN and CDR2 SYDVKM. This CDR3 is CASSLWGRGNTIYF. The CDR3 DNA follows: TGTGCCAGCAGTTTATGGGGGCGAGGAAACACCATATATTTT.

In regard to this clone: The CDR3 does not close with the conserved phenylalanine or tryptophan, likely indicating a read error. The chain recombines TRBV6-5 with TRBJ1-6; 7 positions match TRBD1. The ends lost 7 bases at V and 5 bases at J; junction bases unmatched: 8. CDR3 length equals 15 residues. Germline assignment: CDR1 MNHEY and CDR2 SVGAGI. CDR3 DNA: TGTGCCAGCATTAGACCAGACAGGGATAATTCACCCCTCCACCTT. Translated: CASIRPDRDNSPLHL.

The sample holds a few counts of this clone. V and J are TRBV11-2 and TRBJ1-4; no reliable D call. Trimming removed 5 bases from V and 6 bases from J, with 16 bases in between. Germline assignment: CDR1 SGHAT and CDR2 FQNNGV. This CDR3 contains 15 residues. The CDR3 loop is CASSAYTGGDEKLFF. DNA for the CDR3: TGTGCCAGCAGCGCCTACACCGGTGGAGATGAAAAACTGTTTTTT.

The rearrangement uses TRBV5-8 and TRBJ2-7, with D perhaps matching TRBD2 (6 bases). Trimming took off 4 bases at V and 9 bases at J, with 23 bases between the two ends. The germline CDR1 and CDR2 sequences are SGHTS and YDEGEE. This CDR3 is built from 15 residues. The CDR3 DNA is TGTGCCAGCAGCCTGGGACCGGGACTTATTGCGGGGCAGTACTTC. Translated, it gives CASSLGPGLIAGQYF.

The V and J genes are TRBV2 and TRBJ2-7; D may be TRBD2 (6 bases). V shed 11 bases and J shed 2 bases, with 16 bases lying between them. The germline CDR1 and CDR2 sequences are SNHLY and FYNNEI. The CDR3 runs to 13 residues. The CDR3 loop is CAQRGGEAYEQYF. CDR3 DNA: TGTGCCCAAAGAGGAGGGGAAGCCTACGAGCAGTACTTC.

The V and J genes are TRBV27 and TRBJ2-7; TRBD1 aligns across 11 bases. V lost 4 bases and J lost 3; bases outside the gene matches: 5. In germline, CDR1 is MNHEY, CDR2 SMNVEV (reference sequence). The CDR3 has 15 residues. DNA for the CDR3: TGTGCCAGCAGTTCTAAGGGGACAGGGGGCTACGAGCAGTACTTC. Amino acids: CASSSKGTGGYEQYF.

V is TRBV2 and J is TRBJ2-5; D is undetermined. The better agreement between TRBJ2-7 and the DNA end casts doubt on the J call. Looked up from germline, CDR1 is SNHLY and CDR2 is FYNNEI. This CDR3 region has 11 residues. Here the CDR3 reads CASSERYEQYF. Here the CDR3 DNA reads TGTGCCAGCAGCGAAAGATACGAGCAGTACTTC.

The gene calls are TRBV5-6 and TRBJ1-5; D is ambiguous. Trimming cost V 2 bases and J 0 bases, with 3 bases left between them. The CDR3 extends over 13 amino acids. Germline V gene lookup returns CDR1 SGHDT and CDR2 YYEEEE. Written as DNA, the CDR3 is TGTGCCAGCAGCTTCTCTAGCAATCAGCCCCAGCATTTT. It is translated as CASSFSSNQPQHF.

This clone was seen only a few times. V usage is TRBV15 and J usage is TRBJ2-1; D ambiguous. This CDR3 region has 16 residues. The germline CDR1 and CDR2 sequences are LNHNV and YYDKDF (reference sequence). The V end lost 1 base, the J end lost 7 bases, and 17 bases lay between the germline ends. CDR3 bases: TGTGCCACCAGCAGAGTCCGAGTCTCCTCCATGAATGAGCAGTTCTTC. Translated, it gives CATSRVRVSSMNEQFF.

This clone was recorded a few times. The rearrangement links TRBV23-1 to TRBJ2-5, with D perhaps TRBD1 (6 bases). TRBV23-1 is an ORF, and what it does is uncertain. With 8 bases removed from V and 5 bases from J, the gap between germline ends came to 9 bases. The CDR3 covers 11 residues. CDR3 amino acids: CASHRGETQYF. CDR3 bases: TGCGCCAGCCATAGGGGGGAGACCCAGTACTTC.